This T cell receptor (beta chain) was identified in a study of T cell responses to AZD1222 COVID-19 vaccine (dated by TCRdb to about 2021). The study in broad terms: TCR sequencing was performed for 230 to 250 trial participants, of whom about 200 were given two doses of AZD1222 and approximately 26 were given two doses of MenACWY control vaccine. Trial participants were enrolled by age into subgroups of 18-55, 56-69 and 70-plus years, and 148, 28 and 57 TCR-sequenced participants, respectively, were included in these subgroups.

The time point label on this specimen signifies: about 28 days (+/-7) after the second vaccine dose. The sample's treatment or condition label is to be understood as: meningococcal conjugate vaccine given as trial control. The vaccinee samples were drawn from two UK trials, COV001 and COV002, one of which was a single-blind randomized controlled phase 2/3 trial testing AZD1222 (ChAdOx1 nCoV-19) in healthy adults. For TCRbeta chain sequencing, PBMC samples were collected from trial participants at day 0 and at day 28 after the second dose. The investigation overall reported the following: Conclusions about previously exposed vaccinees were limited because only five to seven AZD1222 recipients were SARS-CoV-2 seropositive at baseline. Because no day 14 peak-response samples were available, repertoires were characterized only after the peak T cell response. Reportedly, close to half of the unique spike-specific TCRs recognized epitopes lying outside the regions that are mutated in the B.1.351 and B.1.1.7 variants. Most participants were white British and females outnumbered males, and the authors suggested that clonal diversity may have been underestimated. Spike-specific TCR breadth and depth rose significantly after two AZD1222 doses compared with day 0 and with MenACWY recipients. The whole spike protein was spanned by vaccine-associated CD4 TCRs, and dominant responses were seen in regions 160-218 and 743-854. The 56-69-year group was small, and its depth increase did not reach significance, likely because of low power.

The junction shows trimming of 3 bases on V and 10 bases on J, plus 18 bases between the germline ends. The CDR3 runs 14 amino acids, cysteine and phenylalanine included. Of the read, only the CDR3 DNA is kept; its 42 bases are in frame from base 1. CDR1 and CDR2 were assigned from the germline V gene as MDHEN and SYDVKM. The CDR3 regions of human TCRbeta chains were analyzed by immunosequencing. Concerning the study's data processing: Repertoire TCRs were matched against a reference library of SARS-CoV-2-specific TCRs generated with the MIRA antigen-specificity platform. Breadth was defined as the fraction of unique TCRs that were SARS-CoV-2-associated. Depth was defined as the fraction of total T cells that were SARS-CoV-2-associated. Using the MIRA data, each spike-specific TCR was mapped to the spike region that the TCR reacts to and placed in a CD4 or CD8 class. Log10-transformed breadth and depth values were compared by one-way ANOVA with Sidak's multiple comparisons tests. What TCRdb holds here is the immuneACCESS table cut down to in-frame rearrangements. Part of the clones is not present; checked against another copy, under half of the missing clones reflect an unresolved V gene, and the others are unexplained. Clone size and V and J calls were adopted from that table, with D and trimming inferred from the DNA. This sample holds approximately 70,000 clones; around 90% were observed only once. Approximately 4.8% of the sample belongs to the ten largest clones.

This clone was seen a single time. The specificity of this receptor is unknown. No much larger clone exists at a distance of one base, and base qualities are not known. This clonotype originated in an adult who received the MenACWY meningococcal vaccine as a control. The starting material was peripheral blood, obtained 28 days after the second dose of the MenACWY control vaccine. The rearrangement joined TRBV28 to TRBJ1-2; a tentative D match to TRBD1 spans 5 bases. In nucleotides, the sequence is TGTGCCAGCAGTTTCCTATTTGGCGGGGGAGCCTACACCTTC. Translation gives CASSFLFGGGAYTF.